This record covers a single TCR beta chain. The record originates from a study of blood T cell repertoires in COVID-19. Study details: The analysed material was cDNA or gDNA that came from T cells, B-cell-depleted T cells, or PBMCs.

As originally analysed: Nucleated cell number was recorded as an estimate derived from reference gene primer amplification. The data were produced by immunoSEQ multiplex PCR, yet TCRdb's version contains in-frame clones alone and is incomplete. That table supplies the V and J calls and clone size; D and trimming were determined from the DNA. This repertoire shows 70,000 or so clones, around 75% found once; its top ten account for under 25%. The CDR3 is 14 amino acids. Germline-derived CDR1 and CDR2 are SGHDT and YYEEEE. With V trimmed by 1 base and J by 7 bases, 8 bases remained unmatched. The sequenced sample consisted of peripheral blood. The chain combines TRBV5-6 with TRBJ2-7, with TRBD1 identical over 7 bases. The TCR comes from a man in his 70s with acute or convalescent COVID-19. DNA of the CDR3: TGTGCCAGCAGCTTGCCGTCGACAGGGCGGGAGCAGTACTTC. Protein sequence: CASSLPSTGREQYF. Filled out from reference TRBV5-6 and TRBJ2-7, the complete variable domain reads DAGVTQSPTHLIKTRGQQVTLRCSPKSGHDTVSWYQQALGQGPQFIFQYYEEEERQRGNFPDRFSGHQFPNYSSELNVNALLLGDSALYLCASSLPSTGREQYFGPGTRLTVT.